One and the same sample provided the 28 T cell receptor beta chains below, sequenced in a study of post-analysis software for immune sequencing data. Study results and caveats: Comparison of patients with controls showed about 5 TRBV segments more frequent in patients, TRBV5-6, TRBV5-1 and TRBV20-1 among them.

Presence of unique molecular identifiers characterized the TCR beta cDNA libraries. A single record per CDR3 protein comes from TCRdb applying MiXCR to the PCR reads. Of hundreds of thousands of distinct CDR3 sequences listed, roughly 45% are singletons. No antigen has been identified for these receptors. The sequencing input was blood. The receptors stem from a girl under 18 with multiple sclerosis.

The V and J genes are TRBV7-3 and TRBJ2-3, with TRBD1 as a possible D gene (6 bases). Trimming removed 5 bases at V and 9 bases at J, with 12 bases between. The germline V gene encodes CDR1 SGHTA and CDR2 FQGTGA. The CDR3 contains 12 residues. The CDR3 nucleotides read TGTGCCAGCAGCAAGGACAGAGCAACGCAGTATTTT. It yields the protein CASSKDRATQYF.

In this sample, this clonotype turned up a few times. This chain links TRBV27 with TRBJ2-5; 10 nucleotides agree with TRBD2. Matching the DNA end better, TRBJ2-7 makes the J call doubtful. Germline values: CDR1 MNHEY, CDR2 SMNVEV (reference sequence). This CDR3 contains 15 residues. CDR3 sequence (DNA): TGTGCCAGCAGTTCGGTGACTAGCGGGTACTACGAGCAGTACTTC. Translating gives CASSSVTSGYYEQYF.

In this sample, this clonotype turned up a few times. The CDR3 reads CSAPGLVSYNEQFF. DNA for the CDR3: TGCAGTGCCCCGGGACTAGTATCTTACAATGAGCAGTTCTTC. V gene TRBV20-1 combines with J gene TRBJ2-1; TRBD2 matches 8 bases. The CDR3 is made up of 14 amino acids. V lost 6 bases to trimming and J lost 4 bases; unmatched junction nucleotides: 8. Germline V lookup: CDR1 DFQATT, CDR2 SNEGSKA (reference sequence).

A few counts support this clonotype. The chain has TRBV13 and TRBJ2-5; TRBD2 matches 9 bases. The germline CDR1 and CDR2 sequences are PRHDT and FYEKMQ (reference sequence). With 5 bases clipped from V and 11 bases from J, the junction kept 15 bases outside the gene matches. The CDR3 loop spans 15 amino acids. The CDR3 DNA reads TGTGCCAGCAGCCGGTCCGGGACTAGCAACCTGGAGCAGTACTTC. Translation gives CASSRSGTSNLEQYF.

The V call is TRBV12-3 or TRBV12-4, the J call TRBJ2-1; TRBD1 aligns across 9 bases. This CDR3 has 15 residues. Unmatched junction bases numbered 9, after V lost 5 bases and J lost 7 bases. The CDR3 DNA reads TGTGCCAGCAGTCACTCGGGACAGGGTAAGAATGAGCAGTTCTTC. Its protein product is CASSHSGQGKNEQFF.

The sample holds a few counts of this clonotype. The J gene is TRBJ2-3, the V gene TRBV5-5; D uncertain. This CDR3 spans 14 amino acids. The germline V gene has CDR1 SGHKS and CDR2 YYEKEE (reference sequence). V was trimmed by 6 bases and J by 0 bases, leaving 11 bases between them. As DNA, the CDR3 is TGTGCCAGCATCCCGACCGGGAGCACAGATACGCAGTATTTT. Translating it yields CASIPTGSTDTQYF.

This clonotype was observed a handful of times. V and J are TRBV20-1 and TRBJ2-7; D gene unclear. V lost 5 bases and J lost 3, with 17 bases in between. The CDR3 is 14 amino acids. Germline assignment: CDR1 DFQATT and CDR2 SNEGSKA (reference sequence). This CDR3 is CSAPNPDGHYEQYF. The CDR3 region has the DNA TGCAGTGCTCCCAACCCCGACGGGCACTACGAGCAGTACTTC.

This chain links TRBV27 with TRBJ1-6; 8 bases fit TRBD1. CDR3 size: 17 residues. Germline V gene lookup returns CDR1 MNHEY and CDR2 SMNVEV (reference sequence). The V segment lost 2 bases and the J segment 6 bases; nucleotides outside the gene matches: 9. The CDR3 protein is CASSLRQGAGSNSPLHF. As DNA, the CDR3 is TGTGCCAGCAGTTTACGGCAGGGGGCTGGTAGTAATTCACCCCTCCACTTT.

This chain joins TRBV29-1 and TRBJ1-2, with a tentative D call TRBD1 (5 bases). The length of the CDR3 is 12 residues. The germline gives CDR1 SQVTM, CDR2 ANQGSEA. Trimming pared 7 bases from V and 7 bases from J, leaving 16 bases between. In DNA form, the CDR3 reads TGCAGCGGTCCAGGCGGGACTGGTGGCTACACCTTC. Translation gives CSGPGGTGGYTF.

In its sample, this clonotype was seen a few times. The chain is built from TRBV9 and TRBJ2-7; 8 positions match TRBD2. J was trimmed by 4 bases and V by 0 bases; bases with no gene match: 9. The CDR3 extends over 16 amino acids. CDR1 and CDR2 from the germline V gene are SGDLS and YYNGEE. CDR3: CASSVGPAREAYEQYF. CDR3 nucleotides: TGTGCCAGCAGCGTAGGACCCGCGCGGGAGGCTTACGAGCAGTACTTC.

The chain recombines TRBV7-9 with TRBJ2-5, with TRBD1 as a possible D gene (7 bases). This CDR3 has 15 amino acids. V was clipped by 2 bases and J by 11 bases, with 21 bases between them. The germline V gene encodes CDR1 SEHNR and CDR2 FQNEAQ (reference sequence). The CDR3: CASSLPGGSNNEQYF. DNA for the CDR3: TGTGCCAGCAGCTTACCAGGGGGGTCAAACAATGAGCAGTACTTC.

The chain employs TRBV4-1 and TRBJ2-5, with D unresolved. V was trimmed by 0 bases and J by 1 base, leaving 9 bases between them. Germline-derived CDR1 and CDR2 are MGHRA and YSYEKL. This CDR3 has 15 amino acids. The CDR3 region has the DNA TGCGCCAGCAGCCAAGATGAGGCAGCCCAAGAGACCCAGTACTTC. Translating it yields CASSQDEAAQETQYF.

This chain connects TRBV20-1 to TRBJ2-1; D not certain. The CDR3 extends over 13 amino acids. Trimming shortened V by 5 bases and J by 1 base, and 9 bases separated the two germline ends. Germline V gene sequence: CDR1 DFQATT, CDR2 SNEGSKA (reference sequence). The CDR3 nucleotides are TGCAGTGCTCAGGACGGATCCTACAATGAGCAGTTCTTC. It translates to CSAQDGSYNEQFF.

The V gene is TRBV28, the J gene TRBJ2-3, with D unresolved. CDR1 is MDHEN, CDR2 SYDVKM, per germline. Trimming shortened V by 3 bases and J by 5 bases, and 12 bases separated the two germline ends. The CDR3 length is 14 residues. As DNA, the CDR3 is TGTGCCAGCAGTTTCCCACAAGGCTTAGATACGCAGTATTTT. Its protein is CASSFPQGLDTQYF.

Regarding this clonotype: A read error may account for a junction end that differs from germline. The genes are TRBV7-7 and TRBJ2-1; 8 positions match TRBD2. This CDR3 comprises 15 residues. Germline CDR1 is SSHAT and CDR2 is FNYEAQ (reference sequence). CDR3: CASSPSAGAYNEQFF. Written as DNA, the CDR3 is TGTGCTAGCAGCCCATCAGCGGGAGCCTACAATGAGCAGTTCTTC.

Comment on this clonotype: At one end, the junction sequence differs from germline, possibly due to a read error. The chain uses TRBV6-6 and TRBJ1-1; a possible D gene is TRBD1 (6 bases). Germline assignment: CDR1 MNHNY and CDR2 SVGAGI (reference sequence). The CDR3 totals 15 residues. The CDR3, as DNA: TGTGCCGGCAGTTACCGCGAGGGGGGGGCGGCTGAAGCTTTCTTT. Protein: CAGSYREGGAAEAFF.

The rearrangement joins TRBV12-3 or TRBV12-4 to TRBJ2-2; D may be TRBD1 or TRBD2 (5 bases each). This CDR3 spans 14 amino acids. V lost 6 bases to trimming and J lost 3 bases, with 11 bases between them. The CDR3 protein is CASRMGPYTGELFF. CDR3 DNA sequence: TGTGCCAGCAGAATGGGACCCTACACCGGGGAGCTGTTTTTT.

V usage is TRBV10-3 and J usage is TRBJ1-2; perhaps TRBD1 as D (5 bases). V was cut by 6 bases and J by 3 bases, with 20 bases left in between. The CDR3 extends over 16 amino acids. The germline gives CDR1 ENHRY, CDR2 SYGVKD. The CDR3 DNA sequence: TGTGCCATCAGCGCCGCAGGGACTAGGGCGTACTATGGCTACACCTTC. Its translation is CAISAAGTRAYYGYTF.

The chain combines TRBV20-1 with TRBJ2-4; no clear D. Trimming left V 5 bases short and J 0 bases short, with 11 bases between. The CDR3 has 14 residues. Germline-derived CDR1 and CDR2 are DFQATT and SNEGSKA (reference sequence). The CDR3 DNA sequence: TGCAGTGCTCTGATAATACTAGCCAAAAACATTCAGTACTTC. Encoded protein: CSALIILAKNIQYF.

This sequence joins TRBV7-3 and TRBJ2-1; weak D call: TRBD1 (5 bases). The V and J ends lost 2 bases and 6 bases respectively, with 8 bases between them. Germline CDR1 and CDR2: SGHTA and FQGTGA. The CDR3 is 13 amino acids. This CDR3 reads CASSLSGINEQFF. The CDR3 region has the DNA TGTGCCAGCAGCTTATCAGGGATCAATGAGCAGTTCTTC.

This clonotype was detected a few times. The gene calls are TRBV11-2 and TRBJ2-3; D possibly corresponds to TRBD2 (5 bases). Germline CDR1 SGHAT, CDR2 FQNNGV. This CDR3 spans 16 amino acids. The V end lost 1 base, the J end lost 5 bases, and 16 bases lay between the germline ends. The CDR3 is CASSLGAVLDRDTQYF. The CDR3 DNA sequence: TGTGCCAGCAGCTTAGGTGCGGTACTAGACCGAGATACGCAGTATTTT.

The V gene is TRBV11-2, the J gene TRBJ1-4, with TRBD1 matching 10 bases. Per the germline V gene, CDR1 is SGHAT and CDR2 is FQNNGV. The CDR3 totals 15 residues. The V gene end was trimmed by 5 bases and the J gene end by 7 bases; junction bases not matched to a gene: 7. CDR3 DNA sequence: TGTGCCAGCAGCCTAGTGGGACAGGGGTTTGAAAAACTGTTTTTT. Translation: CASSLVGQGFEKLFF.

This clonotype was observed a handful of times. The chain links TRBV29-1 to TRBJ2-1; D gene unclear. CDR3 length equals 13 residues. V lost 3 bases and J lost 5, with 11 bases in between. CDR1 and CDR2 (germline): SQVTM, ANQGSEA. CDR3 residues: CSVEWVGDNEQFF. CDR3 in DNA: TGCAGCGTTGAGTGGGTAGGAGACAATGAGCAGTTCTTC.

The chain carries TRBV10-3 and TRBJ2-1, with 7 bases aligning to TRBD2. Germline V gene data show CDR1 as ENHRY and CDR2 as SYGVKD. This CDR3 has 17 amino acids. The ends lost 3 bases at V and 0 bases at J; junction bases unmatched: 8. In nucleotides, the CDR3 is TGTGCCATCAGTGATCCCGACAGCGGGATCTCCTACAATGAGCAGTTCTTC. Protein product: CAISDPDSGISYNEQFF.

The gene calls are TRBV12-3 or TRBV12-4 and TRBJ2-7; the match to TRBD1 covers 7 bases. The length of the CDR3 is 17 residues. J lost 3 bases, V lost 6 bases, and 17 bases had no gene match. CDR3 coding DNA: TGTGCCAGCAGCCCTTCAAGGGGGCGACATATTCACTACGAGCAGTACTTC. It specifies CASSPSRGRHIHYEQYF.

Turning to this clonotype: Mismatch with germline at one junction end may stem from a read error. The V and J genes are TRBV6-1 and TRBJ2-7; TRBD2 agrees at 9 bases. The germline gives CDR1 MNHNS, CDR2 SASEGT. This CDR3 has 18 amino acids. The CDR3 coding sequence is TGTGCCAACAGTCCCCTGGGGGTTGGTAGCGGGAGTATCTACGAGCAGTACTTC. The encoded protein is CANSPLGVGSGSIYEQYF.

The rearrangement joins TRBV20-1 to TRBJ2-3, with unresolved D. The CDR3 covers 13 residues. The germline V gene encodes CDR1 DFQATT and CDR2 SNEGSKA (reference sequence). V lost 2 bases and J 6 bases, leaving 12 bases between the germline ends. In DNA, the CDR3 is TGCAGTGCTAGACCGGAATTCGGTGATACGCAGTATTTT. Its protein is CSARPEFGDTQYF.

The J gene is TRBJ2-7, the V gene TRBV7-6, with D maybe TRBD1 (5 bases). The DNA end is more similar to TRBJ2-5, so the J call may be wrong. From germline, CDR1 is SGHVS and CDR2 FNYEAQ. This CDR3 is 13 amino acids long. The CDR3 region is CASTIGVAETQYF. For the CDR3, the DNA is TGTGCCAGCACTATAGGGGTTGCGGAGACCCAGTACTTC.